The text below deals with one TCR beta chain. This record comes from a study of stem cell transplantation in POMP-related autoinflammatory disease. This CDR3 has 16 amino acids. The V gene's germline CDR1 is KGHSH and CDR2 LQKENI. The V end lost 3 bases, the J end lost 0 bases, and 12 bases lay between the germline ends. Some clones are missing from TCRdb's copy, which holds only in-frame ones; the method was immunoSEQ multiplex PCR. The profile shows tens of thousands of clones, around 90% of them singletons. J is TRBJ1-3 and V is TRBV18; D remains unclear. Sequencing was performed on CD4+ T cells from PBMCs, taken after stem cell transplantation. The TCR comes from a human patient with POMP-related autoinflammation and immune dysregulation (PRAID). Some T cells may be the graft donor's. The CDR3 coding sequence is TGTGCCAGCTCACCCGGTGGCCCCAACTCTGGAAACACCATATATTTT. It is translated as CASSPGGPNSGNTIYF.